The clone carrying this TCR beta chain has a count of ten or more. Trimming stripped 7 bases from V and 9 bases from J, with 11 bases between. Germline CDR1 and CDR2: SGHAT and FQNNGV. This CDR3 has 11 residues. TCRdb ran MiXCR on the RT-PCR reads and lists one entry per CDR3 protein. The table has fewer than 800,000 distinct CDR3 sequences, approximately 15% seen once. The specimen was memory CD4+ T cells from blood. The J gene is TRBJ2-3, the V gene TRBV11-2; D uncertain. The receptor comes from a female donor in good health, serving as a healthy control. The CDR3 region is CASNAGPTQYF. The CDR3 nucleotides are TGTGCCAGCAACGCCGGGCCAACGCAGTATTTT.